This T cell receptor (beta chain) emerged from a study of T-cell memory formation after mild COVID-19. This CDR3 is built from 14 residues. V shed 1 base and J shed 7 bases, with 14 bases lying between them. CDR1 is SGHDN and CDR2 is FVKESK in the germline V gene. One entry per CDR3 protein, called by TCRdb with MiXCR from the 5' RACE reads. The data contain about 560,000 distinct CDR3 sequences, 17% of them singletons. What was sequenced was PBMCs or a T cell subset sorted from them (not recorded which). This chain joins TRBV14 and TRBJ2-7; D is unclear. The receptor comes from an adult woman who had mild COVID-19 (a few samples of this study predate the infection). Cell type and time point are not known. The CDR3 DNA sequence: TGTGCCAGCAGCCAAGGGTTGAGGTTAACAGAGCAGTACTTC. Its translation: CASSQGLRLTEQYF.